The 9 T cell receptor beta chains below were found in one sample sequenced in a study of blood T cell repertoires in COVID-19. Generated by immunoSEQ multiplex PCR, the TCRdb table keeps only in-frame clones and is missing some. The sample consists of approximately 230,000 clones, 86% of them appearing once. Sequencing used peripheral blood. Every receptor here comes from a man aged 25-45 years who had recovered from COVID-19.

Only a few counts were recorded for this clone. The rearrangement uses TRBV5-4 and TRBJ2-7; maybe TRBD1 (6 bases). V was cut by 0 bases and J by 6 bases, with 16 bases left in between. The CDR3 has 15 amino acids. Germline V gene sequence: CDR1 SGHNT, CDR2 YYREEE (reference sequence). The CDR3 loop is CASSLGGNRESEQYF. DNA of the CDR3: TGTGCCAGCAGCTTGGGCGGAAACAGGGAGAGCGAGCAGTACTTC.

The chain recombines TRBV4-1 with TRBJ2-4, with 7 bases aligning to TRBD1. Germline CDR1 and CDR2: MGHRA and YSYEKL. This CDR3 is 18 amino acids long. V trimming: 3 bases; J trimming: 7 bases; junction bases outside the gene matches: 18. The CDR3 loop is CASSQLGPGTGAVNIQYF. CDR3 DNA sequence: TGCGCCAGCAGCCAGCTTGGTCCCGGAACAGGGGCTGTTAACATTCAGTACTTC.

The rearrangement uses TRBV11-3 and TRBJ1-1; no reliable D call. The CDR3 covers 15 residues. V was trimmed by 5 bases and J by 5 bases, leaving 18 bases between them. The V gene's germline CDR1 is SGHNT and CDR2 YENEEA. The CDR3 here is CASSPGSRGGTEAFF. CDR3 bases: TGTGCCAGCAGCCCGGGCTCCCGGGGAGGGACTGAAGCTTTCTTT.

The chain uses TRBV9 and TRBJ2-1; 12 bases agree with TRBD2. Per the germline V gene, CDR1 is SGDLS and CDR2 is YYNGEE. Germline trimming cut 4 bases from V and 2 bases from J; bases unmatched to any gene: 4. CDR3 length: 16 amino acids. This CDR3 reads CASSNPSGGAYNEQFF. CDR3 in DNA: TGTGCCAGCAGCAATCCTAGCGGGGGGGCCTACAATGAGCAGTTCTTC.

J is TRBJ2-7 and V is TRBV27, with 9 nucleotides matching TRBD2. The CDR3 spans 16 residues. Unmatched junction bases numbered 9, after V lost 6 bases and J lost 0 bases. CDR1 is MNHEY, CDR2 SMNVEV, per germline (reference sequence). The CDR3 DNA follows: TGTGCCAGCAGGCCCTCTCTAGCGGGGAACTCCTACGAGCAGTACTTC. It translates to CASRPSLAGNSYEQYF.

This clone occurred a few times. The chain uses TRBV6-2 or TRBV6-3 and TRBJ2-4; D call uncertain. CDR3 length equals 16 residues. Germline assignment: CDR1 MNHEY and CDR2 SVGEGT. V lost 5 bases and J 0 bases, leaving 14 bases between the germline ends. CDR3 DNA sequence: TGTGCCAGCAGTCGGCTATCGACTCTAGCCAAAAACATTCAGTACTTC. Translation: CASSRLSTLAKNIQYF.

The gene calls are TRBV29-1 and TRBJ2-5; D remains unclear. This CDR3 contains 12 residues. Looked up from germline, CDR1 is SQVTM and CDR2 is ANQGSEA. With 6 bases removed from V and 0 bases from J, the gap between germline ends came to 8 bases. The CDR3 DNA sequence: TGCAGCGTGTCCATCAACCAAGAGACCCAGTACTTC. Protein product: CSVSINQETQYF.

The chain uses TRBV24-1 and TRBJ2-2, with D unresolved. V lost 1 base and J lost 0, with 5 bases in between. This CDR3 spans 15 amino acids. The germline V gene encodes CDR1 KGHDR and CDR2 SFDVKD. CDR3 sequence: CATSDFRANTGELFF. The DNA of the CDR3 is TGTGCCACCAGTGATTTTAGAGCGAACACCGGGGAGCTGTTTTTT.

As for this clone: This sample also contains other DNA sequences that code for the same CDR3. The gene calls are TRBV5-1 and TRBJ1-1; TRBD1 aligns across 8 bases. Germline assignment: CDR1 SGHRS and CDR2 YFSETQ. V trimming: 4 bases; J trimming: 6 bases; junction bases outside the gene matches: 5. The CDR3 sequence is 13 residues long. The CDR3 DNA reads as TGCGCCAGCAGCCTTGACAGGGGCCCTGAAGCTTTCTTT. As protein: CASSLDRGPEAFF.